These 13 T cell receptor beta chains came from one sample sequenced in a study of T-cell memory formation after mild COVID-19. TCRdb reprocessed the 5' RACE reads with MiXCR, giving one entry per CDR3 protein. The repertoire holds approximately 490,000 distinct CDR3 sequences, with about a fifth as singletons. The sequencing input was PBMCs or a T cell subset sorted from them (not recorded which). These receptors were taken from an adult woman who had mild COVID-19 (a few samples of this study predate the infection). Cell type and time point are not known.

This chain joins TRBV20-1 and TRBJ2-1; TRBD1 aligns across 7 bases. V lost 1 base and J lost 11; bases outside the gene matches: 11. The CDR3 contains 14 residues. Germline CDR1 is DFQATT and CDR2 is SNEGSKA (reference sequence). The CDR3 region has the DNA TGCAGTGCTAGAGTGTCGACAGGGTCGAATCAGCAGTTCTTC. Its translation: CSARVSTGSNQQFF.

The V call is TRBV5-5, the J call TRBJ2-7; TRBD2 might be the D (5 bases). The germline V gene has CDR1 SGHKS and CDR2 YYEKEE (reference sequence). V lost 0 bases and J 3 bases, leaving 10 bases between the germline ends. The CDR3 length is 14 residues. CDR3 in DNA: TGTGCCAGCAGCTTGGTGGGTGAGGGCTACGAGCAGTACTTC. It specifies CASSLVGEGYEQYF. Variable domain in full (rest from reference TRBV5-5 and TRBJ2-7): DAGVTQSPTHLIKTRGQQVTLRCSPISGHKSVSWYQQVLGQGPQFIFQYYEKEERGRGNFPDRFSARQFPNYSSELNVNALLLGDSALYLCASSLVGEGYEQYFGPGTRLTVT.

The CDR3 DNA sequence: TGCAGCGTTAGGGGGACCTTAGAGACCCAGTACTTC. This sequence encodes CSVRGTLETQYF. This rearrangement joins TRBV29-1 to TRBJ2-5; possibly TRBD1 for D (6 bases). V lost 5 bases to trimming and J lost 4 bases, with 11 bases between them. Germline assignment: CDR1 SQVTM and CDR2 ANQGSEA. The CDR3 extends over 12 amino acids.

This clonotype was seen a handful of times. The CDR3 sequence is CASSSPGGQTEAFF. The CDR3 bases are TGTGCCAGCAGCTCCCCCGGGGGGCAAACTGAAGCTTTCTTT. The rearrangement links TRBV7-9 to TRBJ1-1; D is possibly TRBD1 (6 bases). Looked up from germline, CDR1 is SEHNR and CDR2 is FQNEAQ (reference sequence). This CDR3 region has 14 residues. With 4 bases removed from V and 5 bases from J, the gap between germline ends came to 14 bases.

The chain uses TRBV4-1 and TRBJ2-5; 10 bases align to TRBD2. CDR1 and CDR2 (germline): MGHRA, YSYEKL. This CDR3 region has 15 residues. V lost 4 bases, J lost 5 bases, and 7 bases stayed unmatched. CDR3 bases: TGCGCCAGCAGCCCGCAGGGACTAGCGAAGGAGACCCAGTACTTC. Protein sequence: CASSPQGLAKETQYF.

In its sample, this clonotype was seen many times. V is TRBV12-3 or TRBV12-4 and J is TRBJ2-7; D unclear. V lost 4 bases to trimming and J lost 4 bases, with 5 bases between them. The CDR3 spans 11 residues. This chain's CDR3 is CASSSIYEQYF. Written as DNA, the CDR3 is TGTGCCAGCAGTTCCATATACGAGCAGTACTTC.

The V gene is TRBV4-1, the J gene TRBJ2-1; D is possibly TRBD1 (6 bases). The CDR3 loop spans 14 amino acids. CDR1 and CDR2 (germline): MGHRA, YSYEKL. Trimming cost V 4 bases and J 5 bases, with 12 bases left between them. In nucleotides, the CDR3 is TGCGCCAGCAGCCCACGAGAGGGGGACAATGAGCAGTTCTTC. Its protein product is CASSPREGDNEQFF.

This clonotype occurred a few times. V usage is TRBV5-1 and J usage is TRBJ1-1; D not certain. The germline gives CDR1 SGHRS, CDR2 YFSETQ. V dropped 0 bases and J dropped 1 base, with 10 bases sitting between them. The CDR3 loop spans 15 amino acids. The CDR3, as DNA: TGCGCCAGCAGCTTGGACCCGGCTACGAACACTGAAGCTTTCTTT. This encodes CASSLDPATNTEAFF.

This clonotype turned up a few times. The rearrangement uses TRBV5-1 and TRBJ2-3; D is undetermined. Trimming left V 0 bases short and J 2 bases short, with 10 bases between. Germline loops: CDR1 SGHRS, CDR2 YFSETQ. CDR3 length: 15 amino acids. The CDR3 coding sequence is TGCGCCAGCAGCTTGGAGGCAGACCCCACAGATACGCAGTATTTT. It codes for CASSLEADPTDTQYF.

A note on this clonotype: A much larger clone is a single base away; this may be a read error. The CDR3 sequence is CASSRGDQETQYF. CDR3 in DNA: TGCGCCAGCAGCCGGGGGGACCAAGAGACCCAGTACTTC. The rearrangement links TRBV5-1 to TRBJ2-5; the match to TRBD2 covers 7 bases. The CDR3 loop spans 13 amino acids. The V and J ends lost 4 bases and 0 bases, in that order; junction bases with no gene match: 0. Looked up from germline, CDR1 is SGHRS and CDR2 is YFSETQ. Filled out from reference TRBV5-1 and TRBJ2-5, the complete variable domain reads KAGVTQTPRYLIKTRGQQVTLSCSPISGHRSVSWYQQTPGQGLQFLFEYFSETQRNKGNFPGRFSGRQFSNSRSEMNVSTLELGDSALYLCASSRGDQETQYFGPGTRLLVL.

This clonotype was counted a few times. The V gene is TRBV7-3, the J gene TRBJ2-3; no firm D call. This CDR3 region has 14 residues. CDR1 and CDR2 (germline): SGHTA, FQGTGA. V gave up 2 bases and J gave up 2 bases, with 8 bases separating them. The CDR3 coding sequence is TGTGCCAGCAGCTTACTGGGAACCACAGATACGCAGTATTTT. Translation gives CASSLLGTTDTQYF.

The V call is TRBV15, the J call TRBJ1-2; TRBD1 aligns across 7 bases. With 3 bases clipped from V and 4 bases from J, the junction kept 8 bases outside the gene matches. Germline CDR1 and CDR2: LNHNV and YYDKDF (reference sequence). The CDR3 is 15 residues long. For the CDR3, the DNA is TGTGCCACCAGCAGCGAATTGGGACAGAGCTATGGCTACACCTTC. It yields the protein CATSSELGQSYGYTF.

J is TRBJ2-2 and V is TRBV5-4; maybe TRBD2 (5 bases). Germline CDR1 and CDR2: SGHNT and YYREEE (reference sequence). The length of the CDR3 is 13 residues. The V end lost 7 bases, the J end lost 5 bases, and 12 bases lay between the germline ends. The CDR3 loop is CASGVWETGELFF. As DNA, the CDR3 is TGTGCCAGCGGGGTATGGGAGACCGGGGAGCTGTTTTTT.